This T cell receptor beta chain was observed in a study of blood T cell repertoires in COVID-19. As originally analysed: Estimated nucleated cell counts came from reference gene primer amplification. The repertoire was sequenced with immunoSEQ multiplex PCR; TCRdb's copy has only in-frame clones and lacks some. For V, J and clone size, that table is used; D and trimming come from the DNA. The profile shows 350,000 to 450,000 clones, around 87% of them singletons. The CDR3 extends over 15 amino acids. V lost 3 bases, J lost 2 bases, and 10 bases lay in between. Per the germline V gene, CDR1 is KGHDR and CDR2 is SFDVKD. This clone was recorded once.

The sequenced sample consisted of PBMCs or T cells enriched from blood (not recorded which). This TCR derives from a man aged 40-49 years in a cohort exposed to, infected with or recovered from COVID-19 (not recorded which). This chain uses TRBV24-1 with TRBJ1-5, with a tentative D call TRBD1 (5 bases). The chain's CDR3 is CATSDVQGGNQPQHF. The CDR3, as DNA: TGTGCCACCAGTGATGTACAAGGGGGCAATCAGCCCCAGCATTTT.